What follows describes a single T cell receptor beta chain. The protocol was immunoSEQ multiplex PCR, while the TCRdb copy is restricted to in-frame clones and leaves out a portion. The top ten clones hold 7.5% to 9% of a sample with some 68,000 clones, 75% to 90% of them seen once. These data belong to a study of blood T cell repertoires in COVID-19. The junction had 4 bases not matched to a gene; V was cut back by 0 bases and J by 2 bases. The CDR3 extends over 15 amino acids. The germline V gene encodes CDR1 SGHRS and CDR2 YFSETQ. The gene calls are TRBV5-1 and TRBJ2-5, with TRBD2 matching 7 bases. Sequenced input: peripheral blood. The origin of this receptor is a man aged 45-65 years with active COVID-19. CDR3 sequence: CASSLVRGSQETQYF. CDR3 coding DNA: TGCGCCAGCAGCTTGGTGCGGGGGAGTCAAGAGACCCAGTACTTC.